What follows describes a single T cell receptor beta chain. Its antigen remains unknown. The data derive from a study of T cells after yellow fever vaccination. Study-level background: Those fractions that held only low numbers of cells were prepared using the SMART-Seq v4 Ultra Low Input RNA kit.

A 5'RACE template-switching step, the method used to make TCR cDNA, added a universal primer site and UMIs. TCRdb re-called the 5' RACE reads with MiXCR, one entry per CDR3 protein. Among around 400,000 distinct CDR3 sequences listed, more than 9% were seen once. The length of the CDR3 is 19 residues. V gave up 6 bases and J gave up 2 bases, with 26 bases separating them. Germline CDR1 MNHEY, CDR2 SVGEGT. Overall study results and limits: Though it reached lower strength, the secondary response hit its peak faster, day 5 versus 15. Abundant bulk-population clonotypes could contaminate the FACS-sorted repertoires.

The chain couples TRBV6-2 or TRBV6-3 to TRBJ1-3, with D maybe TRBD1 (6 bases). The sequenced sample was PBMCs, obtained on the day of the first yellow fever vaccination. The TCR was taken from a man younger than 35 who received the YFV17D yellow fever vaccine. For the CDR3, the DNA is TGTGCCAGCAGGGCGGGACACCGCCTCCCGAGCGATCCTGGAAACACCATATATTTT. Translated: CASRAGHRLPSDPGNTIYF.